A selection of T cell receptor beta chains follows, all from one sample in a study of T cells in Graves' hyperthyroidism and ophthalmopathy. TCRdb ran MiXCR on the multiplex PCR reads and lists one entry per CDR3 protein. This sample has some 400,000 distinct CDR3 sequences, with less than 15% found just once. The sequenced sample was blood. Every receptor here comes from a man aged 25-45 years with Graves' hyperthyroidism that later progressed to Graves' ophthalmopathy. Each CDR3 is given with its conserved first and last residue. A D gene is named only where the DNA matches it firmly. Some rows mark clone size as missing; the rest say once, few, many or name a class of expanded clone.

J: TRBJ1-2
size: many
V: TRBV2
D: NA
DNA: TGTGCCAGCAGTGATGGGCTCCGATATGGCTACACCTTC
CDR3: CASSDGLRYGYTF

J: TRBJ1-5
size: many
V: TRBV12-3/TRBV12-4
D: NA
DNA: TGTGCCAGCAGTTTCGCGGACAATCAGCCCCAGCATTTT
CDR3: CASSFADNQPQHF

J: TRBJ1-4
size: NA
V: TRBV5-6
D: TRBD1
DNA: TGTGCCAGCAGCTGGGGGACAGCCTCTACTAATGAAGAACTGTTTTTT
CDR3: CASSWGTASTNEELFF

J: TRBJ2-7
size: many
V: TRBV27
D: TRBD1
DNA: TGTGCCAGCAGTTTACGGGGGACAGGGAGCTACGAGCAGTACTTC
CDR3: CASSLRGTGSYEQYF

J: TRBJ2-1
size: few
V: TRBV6-6
D: TRBD2
DNA: TGTGCCAGCAGTTACGTCCTCCCTTCTAGCGGGGGTTCGTTCTTC
CDR3: CASSYVLPSSGGSFF

J: TRBJ1-5
size: many
V: TRBV28
D: TRBD1
DNA: TGTGCCAGCATAGCAGGGGGTAATCAGCCCCAGCATTTT
CDR3: CASIAGGNQPQHF

J: TRBJ2-5
size: NA
V: TRBV7-9
D: NA
DNA: TGTGCCAGCAGCTTAGGCATCCGAGAGACCCAGTACTTC
CDR3: CASSLGIRETQYF

J: TRBJ2-3
size: NA
V: TRBV10-3
D: TRBD2
DNA: TGTGCCATCAGTGCACGGACTAGCCTTAGGGCAGATACGCAGTATTTT
CDR3: CAISARTSLRADTQYF

J: TRBJ1-4
size: NA
V: TRBV19
D: NA
DNA: TGTGCCAGTAGTATCGGGTGGACAACTAATGAAAAACTGTTTTTT
CDR3: CASSIGWTTNEKLFF

J: TRBJ1-5
size: many
V: TRBV20-1
D: NA
DNA: TGCAGTGCAGCCCAGGGTTTCAATCAGCCCCAGCATTTT
CDR3: CSAAQGFNQPQHF

J: TRBJ1-1
size: many
V: TRBV29-1
D: TRBD1
DNA: TGCAGCGTTCCAGGACAGGGTCTTCCCGGGGTGAACACTGAAGCTTTCTTT
CDR3: CSVPGQGLPGVNTEAFF